The following is a T cell receptor (beta chain) sequence with its context. The antigen is unknown. Trimming left V 2 bases short and J 5 bases short, with 10 bases between. This CDR3 contains 14 residues. The germline V gene has CDR1 MDHEN and CDR2 SYDVKM. TCRdb reprocessed the reads via MiXCR and lists one record per CDR3 protein. The data show around 200,000 distinct CDR3 sequences, with less than 50% seen just once and approximately 60% held by the top ten. The data belong to a study of T cell repertoires in cytomegalovirus infection. General study findings and limits: Dominating the ex vivo response were HLA-C-restricted CMV-specific TCR beta clonotypes.

The chain combines TRBV28 with TRBJ2-1; the D gene is possibly TRBD2 (6 bases). Here the sequenced sample was CD8+ T cells from cultured PBMCs, taken from culture after CMV antigen stimulation. This sequence was found in a human donor in good health (CMV status not recorded). Some clones in this sample may be carry-over from other donors' samples. The CDR3 reads CASSLHGSNNEQFF. The CDR3 DNA is TGTGCCAGCAGTTTACACGGGAGTAACAATGAGCAGTTCTTC.